Detailed here is one T cell receptor (beta chain). Its antigen is still unknown. This sample is part of a study of regulatory dendritic cells for organ transplantation. Notes on the study in general: Mature dendritic cells appeared to drive more memory CD8+ clonal expansion than regulatory ones. The authors noted considerable between-person heterogeneity in alloreactive memory CD8+ cells. Naive CD4+ and CD8+ repertoires were highly diverse; memory CD8+ was most oligoclonal.

The CDR3 is 14 residues long. CDR1 is MNHEY and CDR2 is SMNVEV in the germline V gene (reference sequence). V was trimmed by 3 bases and J by 2 bases, leaving 10 bases between them. Using immunoSEQ multiplex PCR, the repertoire was profiled, and TCRdb retains in-frame clones only, with some absent. In the table there are 9,500 to 12,000 clones, around 92% of which are singletons. Sorted subsets were CFSE-labeled and cultured around five days with allogeneic dendritic cells. Memory T cells were CD45RO+, naive were CD45RA+, sorted by FACS. The genes are TRBV27 and TRBJ1-2, with D possibly TRBD1 on 6 matching bases. Sequencing was carried out using naive CD8+ T cells from blood cultured with dendritic cells. The subset: CD45RA+ naive T cells. The receptor comes from a human donor in good health. CDR3 nucleotides: TGTGCCAGCAGTTTGTACAGGGAAAACTATGGCTACACCTTC. This encodes CASSLYRENYGYTF.